The 26 T cell receptor beta chains given below trace back to one sample, sequenced in a study of low-dose radiotherapy and immunotherapy resistance in tumors. First-strand cDNA relied on TRAV- and TRBV-specific primers spanning alpha and beta chains. PCR amplification of the TCRs was performed with Phusion for 20 PCR cycles, and it relied on a constant-region primer together with a V-primer adapter. A single record per CDR3 protein comes from TCRdb applying MiXCR to the reads. The data contain more than 70,000 distinct CDR3 sequences, 20% to 25% of them singletons. Time point denoted: after trial treatment. Treatment reported: LDRT plus nivolumab, ipilimumab, low-dose cyclophosphamide and aspirin (RACIN trial). The source material was PBMCs, sampled after low-dose radiotherapy plus immunotherapy. The receptors shown here come from a female donor with ovarian cancer.

This clonotype was recorded a few times. The chain couples TRBV5-6 to TRBJ2-7; the D gene is possibly TRBD2 (5 bases). Germline values: CDR1 SGHDT, CDR2 YYEEEE. The CDR3 totals 14 residues. Trimming removed 3 bases from V and 2 bases from J, with 12 bases in between. The chain's CDR3 is CASSSAGKPYEQYF. CDR3 in DNA: TGTGCCAGCAGCTCTGCCGGGAAACCCTACGAGCAGTACTTC.

This clonotype was seen repeatedly, ten times or more. This chain connects TRBV19 to TRBJ2-3, with 11 bases fitting TRBD2. This CDR3 has 15 residues. The V and J ends lost 9 bases and 2 bases, in that order; junction bases with no gene match: 7. Germline-derived CDR1 and CDR2 are LNHDA and SQIVND (reference sequence). The CDR3 region is CASSLAGGPTDTQYF. DNA for the CDR3: TGTGCCAGCAGTTTAGCGGGAGGGCCCACAGATACGCAGTATTTT.

In its sample, this clonotype was seen many times. CDR3 coding DNA: TGTGCCAGCAGCTTATCTGGGGCTGGCACAGATACGCAGTATTTT. It codes for CASSLSGAGTDTQYF. The chain employs TRBV13 and TRBJ2-3; D is perhaps TRBD1 (5 bases). Germline assignment: CDR1 PRHDT and CDR2 FYEKMQ (reference sequence). Trimming took off 2 bases at V and 1 base at J, with 10 bases between the two ends. The CDR3 has 15 amino acids.

This clonotype was picked up many times. V usage is TRBV7-9 and J usage is TRBJ2-2, with D unresolved. The CDR3 totals 15 residues. Trimming removed 1 base from V and 4 bases from J, with 10 bases in between. From germline, CDR1 is SEHNR and CDR2 FQNEAQ (reference sequence). This CDR3 reads CASSLVEWSTGELFF. DNA for the CDR3: TGTGCCAGCAGCTTAGTGGAATGGTCCACCGGGGAGCTGTTTTTT.

The chain is built from TRBV28 and TRBJ2-3; TRBD1 might be the D (6 bases). V was clipped by 4 bases and J by 5 bases, with 13 bases between them. The CDR3 is 14 residues long. Per germline, CDR1 MDHEN and CDR2 SYDVKM. The CDR3 region has the DNA TGTGCCAGCAGTTCAGGGGCGACCAGAGATACGCAGTATTTT. This encodes CASSSGATRDTQYF. Together with reference TRBV28 and TRBJ2-3, the CDR3 gives the full variable domain: DVKVTQSSRYLVKRTGEKVFLECVQDMDHENMFWYRQDPGLGLRLIYFSYDVKMKEKGDIPEGYSVSREKKERFSLILESASTNQTSMYLCASSSGATRDTQYFGPGTRLTVL.

This sequence joins TRBV20-1 and TRBJ1-6, with D perhaps matching TRBD1 (6 bases). This CDR3 comprises 15 residues. With 3 bases removed from V and 3 bases from J, the gap between germline ends came to 12 bases. Germline CDR1 is DFQATT and CDR2 is SNEGSKA (reference sequence). Here the CDR3 reads CSASEGDFYNSPLHF. The CDR3 DNA follows: TGCAGTGCTAGCGAGGGGGATTTCTATAATTCACCCCTCCACTTT.

As regards this clonotype: One junction end does not reproduce the germline sequence, and a read error may be involved. This rearrangement joins TRBV14 to TRBJ2-5; unclear D gene. The CDR3 runs 18 residues. The germline CDR1 and CDR2 sequences are SGHDN and FVKESK. The CDR3 is CASSQGPPRASGQKTQYF. The DNA of the CDR3 is TGTGCCAGCAGCCAAGGCCCCCCGAGAGCCTCGGGCCAAAAGACCCAGTACTTC.

In its sample, this clonotype was seen many times. The chain has TRBV6-2 or TRBV6-3 and TRBJ1-2; D is possibly TRBD1 (5 bases). Germline assignment: CDR1 MNHEY and CDR2 SVGEGT. V lost 8 bases and J 2 bases, leaving 18 bases between the germline ends. The CDR3 totals 15 residues. The CDR3 DNA sequence: TGTGCCAGCCGACCCTCCGGGACCGAGAACTATGGCTACACCTTC. Protein product: CASRPSGTENYGYTF.

In regard to this clonotype: Since a much larger clone is just one base distant, this may be a read error. As DNA, the CDR3 is TGTGCCTTGGGGGGACAGCCTCCTTACAAGCAGTACTTC. Amino acids: CALGGQPPYKQYF. This chain joins TRBV30 and TRBJ2-7; tentatively, D is TRBD1 (7 bases). The CDR3 length is 13 residues. Germline loops: CDR1 GTSNPN, CDR2 SVGIG (reference sequence). The V gene lost 7 bases and the J gene lost 8 bases, with 21 bases spanning the gap.

Ten or more counts support this clonotype. The chain carries TRBV2 and TRBJ2-4; TRBD2 matches 11 bases. CDR3 length equals 14 residues. Germline CDR1 is SNHLY and CDR2 is FYNNEI. The J segment lost 10 bases and the V segment lost 4 bases, leaving 6 bases of the junction unmatched. CDR3 DNA sequence: TGTGCCAGCAGTGGCGGACTAGCGGGCTCAATTCAGTACTTC. Its protein product is CASSGGLAGSIQYF.

This clonotype came up many times. This chain uses TRBV4-1 with TRBJ2-7; D possibly corresponds to TRBD2 (6 bases). This CDR3 spans 16 amino acids. Germline V gene lookup returns CDR1 MGHRA and CDR2 YSYEKL. Trimming removed 4 bases at V and 1 base at J, with 17 bases between. CDR3 residues: CASSPEAGLLSYEQYF. The CDR3 nucleotides are TGCGCCAGCAGCCCTGAGGCGGGACTCCTATCCTACGAGCAGTACTTC.

In this sample, this clonotype turned up many times. The rearrangement links TRBV9 to TRBJ2-2, with 8 bases matching TRBD2. The germline V gene encodes CDR1 SGDLS and CDR2 YYNGEE. Germline trimming cut 3 bases from V and 4 bases from J; bases unmatched to any gene: 11. This CDR3 spans 17 amino acids. The chain's CDR3 is CASSESGAGVFTGELFF. In DNA form, the CDR3 reads TGTGCCAGCAGCGAGTCTGGAGCGGGAGTGTTCACCGGGGAGCTGTTTTTT.

Concerning this clonotype: This sequence is one base from a far larger clone and is likely a read error. The CDR3 loop is CASSDTQGVHGYTF. For the CDR3, the DNA is TGTGCCAGCAGTGATACACAGGGCGTCCATGGCTACACCTTC. The gene calls are TRBV28 and TRBJ1-2; a weak D match, TRBD1 (6 bases). The CDR3 has 14 residues. The germline gives CDR1 MDHEN, CDR2 SYDVKM. The V end was cut by 5 bases, the J end by 6 bases, with 16 bases between.

The chain links TRBV5-3 to TRBJ1-2; TRBD1 is a possible D gene (5 bases). TRBV5-3 counts as an open reading frame of uncertain function. The CDR3 is made up of 12 amino acids. With 8 bases removed from V and 3 bases from J, the gap between germline ends came to 11 bases. CDR3 nucleotides: TGTGCCAGCGGTCCGGGACACTATGGCTACACCTTC. Encoded protein: CASGPGHYGYTF.

The rearrangement joins TRBV6-1 to TRBJ2-5; no clear D gene. From germline, CDR1 is MNHNS and CDR2 SASEGT. There are 15 residues in the CDR3. V shed 2 bases and J shed 7 bases, with 17 bases lying between them. The CDR3 sequence: CASSESPGAHRTQYF. DNA for the CDR3: TGTGCCAGCAGTGAATCTCCCGGCGCCCATCGGACCCAGTACTTC.

This clonotype was recorded many times. The chain couples TRBV28 to TRBJ2-1, with D perhaps matching TRBD2 (7 bases). The CDR3 extends over 13 amino acids. Per germline, CDR1 MDHEN and CDR2 SYDVKM. V was shortened by 8 bases and J by 9 bases, with 17 bases between the two germline ends. The CDR3 loop is CASWGGRMGEQFF. The CDR3 bases are TGTGCCAGCTGGGGGGGCAGGATGGGTGAGCAGTTCTTC.

This clonotype appeared many times. The chain combines TRBV5-8 with TRBJ1-6, with D uncertain. CDR1 SGHTS and CDR2 YDEGEE come from the germline V gene. This CDR3 is built from 15 residues. Trimming removed 4 bases from V and 9 bases from J, with 17 bases in between. This chain's CDR3 is CASSPAVGSTSPLHF. As DNA, the CDR3 is TGTGCCAGCAGCCCTGCGGTAGGGAGTACTTCACCCCTCCACTTT. The whole variable domain, filled in from reference TRBV5-8 and TRBJ1-6, reads EAGVTQSPTHLIKTRGQQATLRCSPISGHTSVYWYQQALGLGLQFLLWYDEGEERNRGNFPPRFSGRQFPNYSSELNVNALELEDSALYLCASSPAVGSTSPLHFGNGTRLTVT.

This clonotype was detected only a few times. V is TRBV5-1 and J is TRBJ2-1; a possible D gene is TRBD1 (6 bases). Trimming left V 3 bases short and J 2 bases short, with 12 bases between. From germline, CDR1 is SGHRS and CDR2 YFSETQ. There are 15 residues in the CDR3. The CDR3 region has the DNA TGCGCCAGCAGCTCCCGGGACAAGACCTACAATGAGCAGTTCTTC. It translates to CASSSRDKTYNEQFF.

This clonotype has ten or more counts. The chain joins TRBV20-1 to TRBJ2-5; 12 positions agree with TRBD2. Losses at the gene ends were 2 bases for V and 1 base for J; bases not matched to a gene: 2. Germline V gene lookup returns CDR1 DFQATT and CDR2 SNEGSKA (reference sequence). The CDR3 contains 15 residues. DNA for the CDR3: TGCAGTGCTAGACGACTAGCGGGGGCCCAAGAGACCCAGTACTTC. It is translated as CSARRLAGAQETQYF.

This clonotype was detected many times. The V gene is TRBV5-1, the J gene TRBJ2-5; 8 nucleotides align to TRBD1. Looked up from germline, CDR1 is SGHRS and CDR2 is YFSETQ. The CDR3 totals 16 residues. V shed 5 bases and J 5 bases; nucleotides not matched to a gene: 14. The DNA of the CDR3 is TGCGCCAGCAGTTTGTTTACCGGGACAGGTCGGGAGACCCAGTACTTC. It is translated as CASSLFTGTGRETQYF.

The genes are TRBV6-6 and TRBJ2-7; 7 positions match TRBD1. The CDR3 spans 14 residues. Germline V gives CDR1 MNHNY, CDR2 SVGAGI (reference sequence). The J segment lost 0 bases and the V segment lost 6 bases, leaving 5 bases of the junction unmatched. In nucleotides, the CDR3 is TGTGCCAGCAGGAAGGGGACAGACTCCTACGAGCAGTACTTC. Amino acids: CASRKGTDSYEQYF.

This clonotype has ten or more counts. The V and J genes are TRBV6-2 or TRBV6-3 and TRBJ2-1; 11 positions agree with TRBD2. V lost 5 bases, J lost 2 bases, and 2 bases stayed unmatched. In germline, CDR1 is MNHEY, CDR2 SVGEGT. There are 15 residues in the CDR3. CDR3 region: CASSLSGRAYNEQFF. The CDR3 DNA follows: TGTGCCAGCAGTCTTAGCGGGAGGGCCTACAATGAGCAGTTCTTC.

This clonotype has a count of ten or more. The V and J genes are TRBV25-1 and TRBJ1-1, with D perhaps matching TRBD1 (6 bases). Trimming pared 3 bases from V and 4 bases from J, leaving 15 bases between. Germline assignment: CDR1 MGHDK and CDR2 SYGVNS. The CDR3 totals 15 residues. The CDR3 region has the DNA TGTGCCAGCAGTGACCATGGTACAGGGTTCACTGAAGCTTTCTTT. This sequence encodes CASSDHGTGFTEAFF.

The chain employs TRBV5-1 and TRBJ2-3, with 7 bases aligning to TRBD1. Per germline, CDR1 SGHRS and CDR2 YFSETQ. Losses at the gene ends were 4 bases for V and 1 base for J; bases not matched to a gene: 6. This CDR3 region has 15 residues. The CDR3, as DNA: TGCGCCAGCAGCCCCGCCGGGACAGGCACAGATACGCAGTATTTT. Its protein is CASSPAGTGTDTQYF.

This clonotype was seen many times. The chain recombines TRBV2 with TRBJ2-1, with a weak D call TRBD2 (5 bases). Germline CDR1 SNHLY, CDR2 FYNNEI. V dropped 6 bases and J dropped 4 bases, with 7 bases sitting between them. CDR3 length equals 12 residues. The DNA for the CDR3 is TGTGCCAGCAGCGGAGGATACAATGAGCAGTTCTTC. This gives the protein CASSGGYNEQFF.

In its sample, this clonotype was seen many times. V is TRBV5-3 and J is TRBJ2-2; no definite D call. TRBV5-3 falls under the ORF class, with uncertain function. The CDR3 totals 16 residues. V was trimmed by 4 bases and J by 1 base, leaving 14 bases between them. Written as DNA, the CDR3 is TGTGCCAGAAGCCATGTTGGATCCCGGAACACCGGGGAGCTGTTTTTT. This codes for CARSHVGSRNTGELFF.